This T cell receptor (beta chain) was sequenced during a study of T cell clones after liver transplantation (dated by TCRdb to between 2018 and 2021). Concerning the study at large: The samples were obtained from ITN030ST, a randomized trial that attempted immunosuppression withdrawal within 2 years after liver transplantation. Donor-reactive T cell clones were identified by TCRbeta sequencing following a pre-transplant mixed lymphocyte reaction and were subsequently tracked in post-transplant blood. As an antigen-independent comparator for the donor-reactive sequences, third party-reactive TCRbeta sequences from pre-transplant MLRs were identified as well. Of the eight recipients, a few were HCV-positive, while the remaining recipients had been transplanted for non-autoimmune, non-viral indications. The subjects received no induction therapy and were kept on standard immunosuppression until randomization at 12-24 months post-transplant. To count as tolerant, a recipient had to stay completely off immunosuppression for at least one year without liver enzymes climbing beyond twice the upper limit of normal. Blood samples were collected pre-transplant, pre-randomization before withdrawal, and post-randomization after either full withdrawal or failed withdrawal. The study cohort included 8 liver transplant recipients, of whom 3 were classified as tolerant and 5 as non-tolerant. General findings and caveats noted by the study authors: Circulating donor-reactive CD4 TCRbeta sequences fell significantly post-transplant in 5 of 8 subjects, irrespective of tolerance or HCV status. Once repertoire turnover was taken into account, donor-reactive detection showed a significant reduction for CD4 in 7 of 8 subjects and for CD8 in 8 of 8. Donor-reactive sequences decreased more than third party-reactive sequences, which suggests partial antigen-specific deletion that was not related to withdrawal success. Because no allograft tissue specimens were available, donor-reactive T cells may have migrated into the graft instead of being deleted. The conclusions were preliminary, being limited by small, heterogeneous patient numbers and by non-standardized post-transplant time points. In two subjects, low numbers of available donor cells limited the measurable donor-reactive repertoire.

For this clone: Its specific antigen is unknown. Base qualities are missing; no much larger clone stands one base away.

Frozen genomic DNA underwent high-throughput TCRbeta CDR3 sequencing by immunoSEQ, including PCR amplification, mapping, bias correction and internal controls. The paper's processing steps were these. Only productive rearrangements were retained, with each unique TCRbeta sequence defined by its CDR3 nucleotide sequence together with its V and J gene. For a sequence to be called donor-reactive, it needed a frequency of at least 0.01% and at least 5-fold expansion in CFSE-low cells compared with unstimulated pre-transplant cells. Minimum frequency thresholds were set for each subject based on the unstimulated sample with the lowest template count, ensuring at least 90% detection power. Jensen-Shannon divergence between the top 1000 TCRbeta sequences post- versus pre-transplant served as the measure of repertoire turnover. Two-sided Fisher's exact tests were used to test for changes in how often donor-reactive sequences were detected. TCRdb re-hosts the immuneACCESS table, in-frame sequences only. Its copies lack some clones; in the studies checked, an unresolved V gene accounts for under half of them, and the cause for the rest is not known. V and J calls and clone size follow that table, whereas D and trimming were derived from the DNA. The sample table shows about 68,000 clones, and around 92% are seen once. The ten largest clones represent more than 0.85% of the sample.

Thawed unstimulated PBMCs were stained for CD3, CD4 and CD8 and FACS-sorted into CD3+CD4+ and CD3+CD8+ populations. All 8 studied subjects were randomized to immunosuppression withdrawal. The Qiagen DNeasy Blood and Tissue Kit was used for genomic DNA isolation. The germline V gene supplies CDR1 SQVTM and CDR2 ANQGSEA. Germline trimming: 4 bases from V, 5 bases from J; junction bases outside gene matches: 9. The CDR3 measures 15 amino acids from cysteine to phenylalanine. The DNA shown is the 45-base CDR3, in frame from base 1. The source of this sequence is a human patient who received a liver transplant. In patients who had a transplant, some T cells may come from the graft donor. Rearrangement joined TRBV29-1 to TRBJ2-1, and 9 junction bases match TRBD2. Sequencing used CD4+ T cells from blood, obtained roughly 25 months after liver transplant. The CDR3 loop reads CSVGGLAGANNEQFF. The sequenced DNA is TGCAGCGTTGGGGGATTAGCGGGAGCGAACAATGAGCAGTTCTTC.